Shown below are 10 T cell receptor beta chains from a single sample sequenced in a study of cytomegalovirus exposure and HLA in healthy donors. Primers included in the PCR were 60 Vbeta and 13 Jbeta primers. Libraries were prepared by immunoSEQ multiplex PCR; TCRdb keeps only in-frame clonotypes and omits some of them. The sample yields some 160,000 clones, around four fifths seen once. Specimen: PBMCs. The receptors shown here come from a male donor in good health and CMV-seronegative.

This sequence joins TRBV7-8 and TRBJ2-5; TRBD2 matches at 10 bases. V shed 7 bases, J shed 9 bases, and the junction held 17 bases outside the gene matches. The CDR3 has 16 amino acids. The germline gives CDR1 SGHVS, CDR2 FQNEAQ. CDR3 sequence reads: CASTLGASGGLWAQYF. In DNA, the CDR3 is TGTGCCAGCACCCTCGGAGCTAGCGGGGGCCTGTGGGCCCAGTACTTC.

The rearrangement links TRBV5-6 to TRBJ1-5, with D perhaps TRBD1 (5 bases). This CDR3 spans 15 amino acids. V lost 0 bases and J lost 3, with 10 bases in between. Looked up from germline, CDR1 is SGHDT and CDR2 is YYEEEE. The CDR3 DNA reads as TGTGCCAGCAGCTTGGGGGGGGGATCCAATCAGCCCCAGCATTTT. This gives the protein CASSLGGGSNQPQHF.

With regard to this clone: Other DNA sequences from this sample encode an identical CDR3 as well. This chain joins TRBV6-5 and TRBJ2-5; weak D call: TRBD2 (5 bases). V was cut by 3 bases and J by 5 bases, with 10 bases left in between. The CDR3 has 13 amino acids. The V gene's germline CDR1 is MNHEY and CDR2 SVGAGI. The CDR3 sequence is CASSYGRGETQYF. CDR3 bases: TGTGCCAGCAGTTATGGCCGGGGTGAGACCCAGTACTTC.

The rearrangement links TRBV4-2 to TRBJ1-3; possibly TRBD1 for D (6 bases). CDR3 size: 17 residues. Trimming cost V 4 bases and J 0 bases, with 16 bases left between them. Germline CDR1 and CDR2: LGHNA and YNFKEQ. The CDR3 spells CASSRIEGVSSGNTIYF. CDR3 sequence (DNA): TGTGCCAGCAGCCGAATCGAGGGGGTTAGCTCTGGAAACACCATATATTTT.

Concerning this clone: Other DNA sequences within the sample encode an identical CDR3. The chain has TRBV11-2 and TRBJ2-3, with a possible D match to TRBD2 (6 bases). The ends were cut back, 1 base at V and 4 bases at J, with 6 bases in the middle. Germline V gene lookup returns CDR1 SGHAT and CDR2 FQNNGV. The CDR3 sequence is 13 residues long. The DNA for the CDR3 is TGTGCCAGCAGCTTAGGGGGGGCAGATACGCAGTATTTT. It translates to CASSLGGADTQYF.

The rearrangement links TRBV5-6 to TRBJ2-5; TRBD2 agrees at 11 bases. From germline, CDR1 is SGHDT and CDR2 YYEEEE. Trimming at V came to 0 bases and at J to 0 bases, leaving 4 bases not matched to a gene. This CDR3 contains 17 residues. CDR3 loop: CASSLARTSGYQETQYF. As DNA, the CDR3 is TGTGCCAGCAGCTTGGCTAGGACTAGCGGGTACCAAGAGACCCAGTACTTC.

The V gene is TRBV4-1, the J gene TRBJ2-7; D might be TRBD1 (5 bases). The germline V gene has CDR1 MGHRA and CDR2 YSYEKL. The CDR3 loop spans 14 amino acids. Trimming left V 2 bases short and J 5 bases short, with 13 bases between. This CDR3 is CASSQIDSPDEQYF. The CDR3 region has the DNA TGCGCCAGCAGCCAAATCGACAGCCCTGACGAGCAGTACTTC.

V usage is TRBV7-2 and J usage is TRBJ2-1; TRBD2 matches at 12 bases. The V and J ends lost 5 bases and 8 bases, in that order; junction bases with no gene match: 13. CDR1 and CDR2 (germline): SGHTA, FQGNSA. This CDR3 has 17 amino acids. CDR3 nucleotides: TGTGCCAGCAGCAACGGACTAGCGGGGTTTTGGGGGGATGAGCAGTTCTTC. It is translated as CASSNGLAGFWGDEQFF.

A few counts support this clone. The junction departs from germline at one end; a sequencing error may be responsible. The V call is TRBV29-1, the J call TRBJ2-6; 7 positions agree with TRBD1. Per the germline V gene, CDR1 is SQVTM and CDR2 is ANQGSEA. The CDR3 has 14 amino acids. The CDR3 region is CSVVGGSAANVLTF. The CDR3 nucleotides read TGCAGCGTTGTAGGGGGCTCTGCGGCCAACGTCCTGACTTTC.

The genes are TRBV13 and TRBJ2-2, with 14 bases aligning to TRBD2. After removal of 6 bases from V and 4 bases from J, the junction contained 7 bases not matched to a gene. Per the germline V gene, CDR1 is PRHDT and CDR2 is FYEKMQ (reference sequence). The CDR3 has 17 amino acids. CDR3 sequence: CASRTGLAGDRTGELFF. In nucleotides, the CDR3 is TGTGCCAGCAGGACGGGACTAGCGGGAGATCGCACCGGGGAGCTGTTTTTT. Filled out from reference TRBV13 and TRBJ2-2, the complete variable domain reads AAGVIQSPRHLIKEKRETATLKCYPIPRHDTVYWYQQGPGQDPQFLISFYEKMQSDKGSIPDRFSAQQFSDYHSELNMSSLELGDSALYFCASRTGLAGDRTGELFFGEGSRLTVL.